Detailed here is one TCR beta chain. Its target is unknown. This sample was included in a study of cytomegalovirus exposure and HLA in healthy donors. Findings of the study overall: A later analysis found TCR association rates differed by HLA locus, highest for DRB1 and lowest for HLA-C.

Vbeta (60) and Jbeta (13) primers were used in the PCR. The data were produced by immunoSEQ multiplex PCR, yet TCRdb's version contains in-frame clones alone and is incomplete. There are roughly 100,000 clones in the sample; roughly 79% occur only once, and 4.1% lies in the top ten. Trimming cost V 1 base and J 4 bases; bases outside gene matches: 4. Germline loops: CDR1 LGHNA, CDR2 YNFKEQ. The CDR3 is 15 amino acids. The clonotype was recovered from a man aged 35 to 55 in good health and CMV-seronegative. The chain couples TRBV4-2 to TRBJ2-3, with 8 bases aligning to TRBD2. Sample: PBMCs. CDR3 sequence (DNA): TGTGCCAGCAGCCAAGCGGGGGGGCGTCCAGATACGCAGTATTTT. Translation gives CASSQAGGRPDTQYF.